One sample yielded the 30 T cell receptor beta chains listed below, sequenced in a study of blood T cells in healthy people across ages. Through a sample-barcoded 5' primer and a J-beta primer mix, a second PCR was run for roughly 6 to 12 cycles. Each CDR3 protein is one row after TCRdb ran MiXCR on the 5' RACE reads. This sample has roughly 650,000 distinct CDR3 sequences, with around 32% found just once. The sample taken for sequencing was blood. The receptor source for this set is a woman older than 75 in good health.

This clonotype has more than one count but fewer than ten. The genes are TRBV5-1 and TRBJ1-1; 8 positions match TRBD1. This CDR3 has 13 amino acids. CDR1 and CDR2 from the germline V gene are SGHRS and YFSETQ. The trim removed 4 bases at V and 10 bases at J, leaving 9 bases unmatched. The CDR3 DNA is TGCGCCAGCAGCCATGGGACAGGAGGGCCAGCTTTCTTT. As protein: CASSHGTGGPAFF.

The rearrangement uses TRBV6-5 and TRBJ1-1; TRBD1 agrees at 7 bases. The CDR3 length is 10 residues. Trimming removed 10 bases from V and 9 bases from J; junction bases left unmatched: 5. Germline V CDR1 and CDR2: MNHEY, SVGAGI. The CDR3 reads CATWDRKAFF. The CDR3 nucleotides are TGTGCCACCTGGGACAGAAAAGCTTTCTTT.

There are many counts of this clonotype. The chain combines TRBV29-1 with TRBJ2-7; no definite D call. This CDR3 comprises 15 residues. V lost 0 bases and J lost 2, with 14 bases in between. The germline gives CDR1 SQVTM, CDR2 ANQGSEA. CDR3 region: CSVEEPSYPAYEQYF. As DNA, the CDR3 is TGCAGCGTTGAAGAGCCCAGCTACCCCGCCTACGAGCAGTACTTC.

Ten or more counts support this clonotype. The CDR3, as DNA: TGTGCCAGCAGCCCCCGTGGAAGCGGGGGCACACTGGATACGCAGTATTTT. This translates into CASSPRGSGGTLDTQYF. The J gene is TRBJ2-3, the V gene TRBV9; 8 bases line up with TRBD2. The CDR3 runs to 17 residues. Germline V gene sequence: CDR1 SGDLS, CDR2 YYNGEE. Losses at the gene ends were 4 bases for V and 6 bases for J; bases not matched to a gene: 16.

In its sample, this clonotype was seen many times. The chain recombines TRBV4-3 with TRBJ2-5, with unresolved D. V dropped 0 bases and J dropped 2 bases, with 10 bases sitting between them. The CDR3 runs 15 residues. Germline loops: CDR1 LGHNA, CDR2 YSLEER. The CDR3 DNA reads TGCGCCAGCAGCCAAGATCGCCACATACAAGAGACCCAGTACTTC. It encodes CASSQDRHIQETQYF.

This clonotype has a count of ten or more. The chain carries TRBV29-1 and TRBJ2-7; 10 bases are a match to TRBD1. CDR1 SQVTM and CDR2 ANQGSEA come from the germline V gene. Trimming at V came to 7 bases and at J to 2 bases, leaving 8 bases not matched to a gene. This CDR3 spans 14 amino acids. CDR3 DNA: TGCAGCGCATTGGACAGGGGGAAAACCTACGAGCAGTACTTC. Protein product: CSALDRGKTYEQYF.

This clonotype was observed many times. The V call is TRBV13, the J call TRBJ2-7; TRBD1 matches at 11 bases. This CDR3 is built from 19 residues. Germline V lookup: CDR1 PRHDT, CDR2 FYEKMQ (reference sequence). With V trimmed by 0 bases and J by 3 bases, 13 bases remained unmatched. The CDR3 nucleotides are TGTGCCAGCAGCTTAGGCCTAAGGGGGACAGGGGGTTATGGCTACGAGCAGTACTTC. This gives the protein CASSLGLRGTGGYGYEQYF.

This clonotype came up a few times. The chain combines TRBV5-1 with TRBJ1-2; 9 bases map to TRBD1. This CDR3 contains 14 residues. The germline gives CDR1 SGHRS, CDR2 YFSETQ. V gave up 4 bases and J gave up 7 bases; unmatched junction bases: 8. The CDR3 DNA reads TGCGCCAGCAGCCGGGACAGGGTTCGAACTGGCTACACCTTC. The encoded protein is CASSRDRVRTGYTF.

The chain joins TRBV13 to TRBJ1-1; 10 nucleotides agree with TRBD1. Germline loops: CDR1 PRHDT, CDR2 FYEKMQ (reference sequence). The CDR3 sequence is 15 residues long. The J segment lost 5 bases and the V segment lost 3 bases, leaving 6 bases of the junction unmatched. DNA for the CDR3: TGTGCCAGCAGCTTTGACAGGGGGCGCGGGACTGAAGCTTTCTTT. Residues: CASSFDRGRGTEAFF.

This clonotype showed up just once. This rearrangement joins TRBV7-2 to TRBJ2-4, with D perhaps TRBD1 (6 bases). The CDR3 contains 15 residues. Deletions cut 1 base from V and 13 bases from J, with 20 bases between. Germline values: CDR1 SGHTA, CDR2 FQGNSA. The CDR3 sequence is CASSLDTGRLTKQYF. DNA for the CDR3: TGTGCCAGCAGCTTAGATACAGGGCGTCTGACGAAGCAGTACTTC.

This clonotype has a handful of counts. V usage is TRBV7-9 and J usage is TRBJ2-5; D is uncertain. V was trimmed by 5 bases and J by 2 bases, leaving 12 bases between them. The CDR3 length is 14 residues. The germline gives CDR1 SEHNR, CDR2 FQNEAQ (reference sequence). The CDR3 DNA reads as TGTGCCAGCAGCCGGATGATAGAACAAGAGACCCAGTACTTC. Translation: CASSRMIEQETQYF.

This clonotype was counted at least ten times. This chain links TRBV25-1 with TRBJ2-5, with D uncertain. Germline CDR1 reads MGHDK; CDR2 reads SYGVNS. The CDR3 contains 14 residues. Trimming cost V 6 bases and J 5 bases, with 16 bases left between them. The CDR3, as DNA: TGTGCCAGCAGCCCCTCTGGCAGTCGGGAGACCCAGTACTTC. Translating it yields CASSPSGSRETQYF.

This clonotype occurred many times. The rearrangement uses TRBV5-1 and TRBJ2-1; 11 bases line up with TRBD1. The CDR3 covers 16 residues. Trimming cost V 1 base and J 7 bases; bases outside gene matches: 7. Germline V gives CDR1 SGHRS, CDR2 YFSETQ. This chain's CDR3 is CASSLLGQGVGNEQFF. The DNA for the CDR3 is TGCGCCAGCAGCTTGTTGGGACAGGGGGTTGGAAATGAGCAGTTCTTC.

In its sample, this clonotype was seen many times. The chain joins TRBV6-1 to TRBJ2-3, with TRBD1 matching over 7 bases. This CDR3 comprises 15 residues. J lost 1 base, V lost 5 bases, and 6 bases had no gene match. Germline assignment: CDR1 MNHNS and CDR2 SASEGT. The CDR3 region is CASSTDRVRTDTQYF. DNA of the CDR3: TGTGCCAGCAGTACAGACAGGGTACGCACAGATACGCAGTATTTT.

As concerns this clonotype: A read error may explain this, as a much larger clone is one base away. DNA of the CDR3: TGCGCCGGCAGCTTGGCGGTGGAACTTGGCTACACCTTC. Its translation: CAGSLAVELGYTF. The J gene is TRBJ1-2, the V gene TRBV5-1; D gene unclear. Germline V gene lookup returns CDR1 SGHRS and CDR2 YFSETQ. The CDR3 contains 13 residues.

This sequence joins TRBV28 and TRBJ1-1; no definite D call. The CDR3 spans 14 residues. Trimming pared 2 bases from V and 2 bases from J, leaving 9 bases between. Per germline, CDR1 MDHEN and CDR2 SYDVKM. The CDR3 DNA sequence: TGTGCCAGCAGTTTAAGTGACTACAACACTGAAGCTTTCTTT. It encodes CASSLSDYNTEAFF.

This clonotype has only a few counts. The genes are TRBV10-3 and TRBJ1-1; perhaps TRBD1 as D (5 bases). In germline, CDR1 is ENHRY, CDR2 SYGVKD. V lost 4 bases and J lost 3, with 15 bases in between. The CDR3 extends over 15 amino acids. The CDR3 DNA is TGTGCCATCAGTGGAGGGGCAGGGAGAGACACTGAAGCTTTCTTT. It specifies CAISGGAGRDTEAFF.

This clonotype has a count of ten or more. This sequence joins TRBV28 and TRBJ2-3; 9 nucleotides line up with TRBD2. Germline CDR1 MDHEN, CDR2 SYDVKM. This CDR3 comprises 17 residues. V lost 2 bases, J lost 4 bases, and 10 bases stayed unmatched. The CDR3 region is CASSLGISGGSADTQYF. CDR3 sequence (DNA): TGTGCCAGCAGTTTAGGTATTAGCGGGGGATCGGCAGATACGCAGTATTTT.

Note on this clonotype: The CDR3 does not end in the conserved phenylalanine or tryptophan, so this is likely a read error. The chain's CDR3 is CASSPRSSVSPYEQYS. The CDR3 nucleotides read TGTGCCAGCTCACCGAGGTCGTCAGTAAGTCCCTACGAGCAGTACTCC. The genes are TRBV18 and TRBJ2-7; D is undetermined. Trimming took off 3 bases at V and 2 bases at J, with 17 bases between the two ends. This CDR3 is 16 amino acids long. Germline CDR1 and CDR2: KGHSH and LQKENI.

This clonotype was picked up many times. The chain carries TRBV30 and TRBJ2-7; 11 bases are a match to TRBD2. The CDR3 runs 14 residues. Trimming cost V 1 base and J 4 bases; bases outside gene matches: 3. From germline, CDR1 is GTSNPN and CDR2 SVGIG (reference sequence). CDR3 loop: CAWSAGLAGYEQYF. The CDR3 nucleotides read TGTGCCTGGAGTGCCGGACTAGCGGGTTACGAGCAGTACTTC.

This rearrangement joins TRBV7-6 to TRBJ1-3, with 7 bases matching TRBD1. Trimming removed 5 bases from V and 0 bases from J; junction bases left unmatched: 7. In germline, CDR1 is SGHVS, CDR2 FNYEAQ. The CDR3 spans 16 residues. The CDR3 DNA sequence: TGTGCCAGCAGCCCGCAGACAGGGTACTCTGGAAACACCATATATTTT. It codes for CASSPQTGYSGNTIYF.

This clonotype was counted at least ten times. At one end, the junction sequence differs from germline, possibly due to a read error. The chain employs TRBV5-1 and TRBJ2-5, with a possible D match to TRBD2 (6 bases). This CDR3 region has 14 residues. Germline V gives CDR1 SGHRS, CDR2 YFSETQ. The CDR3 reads CASSLDGGMETQYF. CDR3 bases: TGTGCCAGCAGCTTAGATGGGGGGATGGAGACCCAGTACTTC.

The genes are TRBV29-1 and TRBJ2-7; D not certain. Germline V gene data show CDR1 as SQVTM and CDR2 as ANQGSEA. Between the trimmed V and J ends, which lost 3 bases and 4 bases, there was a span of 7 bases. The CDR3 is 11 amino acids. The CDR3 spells CSVEVEYEQYF. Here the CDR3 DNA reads TGCAGCGTTGAGGTTGAATACGAGCAGTACTTC.

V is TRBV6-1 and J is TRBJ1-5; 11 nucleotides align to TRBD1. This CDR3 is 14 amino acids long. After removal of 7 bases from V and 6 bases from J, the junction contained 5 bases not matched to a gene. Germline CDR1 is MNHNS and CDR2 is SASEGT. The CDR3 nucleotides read TGTGCCAGCAACCAGGACAGGGGGCGTCAGCCCCAGCATTTT. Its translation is CASNQDRGRQPQHF.

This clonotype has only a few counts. The CDR3 DNA is TGTGCCAGCAGCGCAGGGATTGGGAATCAGCCCCAGCATTTT. It translates to CASSAGIGNQPQHF. The rearrangement uses TRBV6-1 and TRBJ1-5, with a weak D call TRBD1 (5 bases). V dropped 6 bases and J dropped 4 bases, with 13 bases sitting between them. CDR1 MNHNS and CDR2 SASEGT come from the germline V gene. The CDR3 contains 14 residues.

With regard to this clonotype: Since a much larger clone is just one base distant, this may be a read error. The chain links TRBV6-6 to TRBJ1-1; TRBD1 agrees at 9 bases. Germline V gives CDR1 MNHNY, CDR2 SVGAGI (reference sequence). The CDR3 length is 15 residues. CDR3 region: CTSSSPGQGNTEAFF. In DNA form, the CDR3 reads TGTACCAGCAGTTCGCCGGGACAGGGGAACACTGAAGCTTTCTTT.

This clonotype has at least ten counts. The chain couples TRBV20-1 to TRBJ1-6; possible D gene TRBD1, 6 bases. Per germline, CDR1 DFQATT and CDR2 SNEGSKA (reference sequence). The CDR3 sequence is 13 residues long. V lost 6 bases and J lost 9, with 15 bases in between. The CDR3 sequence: CSARGQVGSPLHF. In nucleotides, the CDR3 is TGCAGTGCCAGGGGCCAAGTTGGTTCACCCCTCCACTTT.

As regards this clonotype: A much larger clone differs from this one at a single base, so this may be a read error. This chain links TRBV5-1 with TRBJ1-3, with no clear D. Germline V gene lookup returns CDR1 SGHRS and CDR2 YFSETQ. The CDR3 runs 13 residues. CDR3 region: CASSLNPEGTRYF. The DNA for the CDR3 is TGCGCCAGCAGCTTGAACCCGGAGGGCACCAGATATTTT. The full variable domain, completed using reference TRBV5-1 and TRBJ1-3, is KAGVTQTPRYLIKTRGQQVTLSCSPISGHRSVSWYQQTPGQGLQFLFEYFSETQRNKGNFPGRFSGRQFSNSRSEMNVSTLELGDSALYLCASSLNPEGTRYFGEGSWLTVV.

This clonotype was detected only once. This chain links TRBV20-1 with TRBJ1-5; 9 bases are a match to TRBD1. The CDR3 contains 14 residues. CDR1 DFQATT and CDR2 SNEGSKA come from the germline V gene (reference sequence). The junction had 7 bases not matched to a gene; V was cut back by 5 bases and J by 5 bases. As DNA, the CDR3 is TGCAGTGCTTCGGACAGGGGTGGATATCAGCCCCAGCATTTT. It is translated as CSASDRGGYQPQHF.

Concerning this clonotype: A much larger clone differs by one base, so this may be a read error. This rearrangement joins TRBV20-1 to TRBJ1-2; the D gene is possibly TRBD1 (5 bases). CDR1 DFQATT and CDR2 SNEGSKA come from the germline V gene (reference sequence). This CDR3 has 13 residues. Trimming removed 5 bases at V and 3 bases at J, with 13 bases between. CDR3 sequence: CSAGNRRDYGYTF. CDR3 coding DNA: TGCAGTGCTGGAAACAGGAGAGACTATGGCTACACCTTC.